The sequence of this TCR beta chain was determined in a study of T-cell reconstitution after alpha-beta-depleted transplantation in children. As it was prepared, the TCRbeta library received unique molecular identifiers. Each CDR3 protein is one row after TCRdb ran MiXCR on the PCR reads. The table shows roughly 500,000 distinct CDR3 sequences, with approximately 20% occurring only once. This clonotype was recorded a few times. This CDR3 contains 15 residues. Germline CDR1 and CDR2: SGHVS and FQNEAQ. Trimming cost V 4 bases and J 1 base; bases outside gene matches: 3. V gene TRBV7-8 combines with J gene TRBJ1-1; 10 nucleotides match TRBD1. Material: PBMCs from the stem cell graft donor, obtained from the stem cell graft. The receptor was isolated from a human donor who donated a stem cell graft to a child with acute lymphoblastic leukemia. CDR3 coding DNA: TGTGCCAGCAGCTGGAGGACAGGGGGGAACACTGAAGCTTTCTTT. It encodes CASSWRTGGNTEAFF.